Each of the 4 T cell receptor beta chains below was sequenced from the same sample in a study of T cell responses to AZD1222 COVID-19 vaccine. Sequencing used immunoSEQ multiplex PCR; TCRdb keeps in-frame clones, though not all of them. The sample lists around 140,000 clones, approximately 94% occurring once. The sequencing used peripheral blood, collected on day 0 of AZD1222 vaccination. Receptors originate from an adult in good health.

The chain employs TRBV5-1 and TRBJ2-1; 9 positions match TRBD2. Germline V gene sequence: CDR1 SGHRS, CDR2 YFSETQ. The CDR3 totals 15 residues. Trimming cost V 5 bases and J 4 bases; bases outside gene matches: 7. This CDR3 is CASRRAGGLYNEQFF. DNA for the CDR3: TGCGCCAGCAGAAGAGCGGGGGGCCTGTACAATGAGCAGTTCTTC.

The rearrangement joins TRBV29-1 to TRBJ2-3; D ambiguous. The CDR3 sequence is 15 residues long. Germline CDR1 SQVTM, CDR2 ANQGSEA. The ends were cut back, 4 bases at V and 5 bases at J, with 19 bases in the middle. CDR3 in amino acids: CSVAGQDVHIDTQYF. The CDR3 nucleotides read TGCAGCGTTGCGGGTCAGGACGTGCACATAGATACGCAGTATTTT.

The chain carries TRBV12-3 or TRBV12-4 and TRBJ1-2; 7 bases match TRBD1. After removal of 4 bases from V and 4 bases from J, the junction contained 3 bases not matched to a gene. CDR3 length: 13 residues. Here the CDR3 reads CASSYRGGYGYTF. The CDR3 bases are TGTGCCAGCAGTTACAGGGGCGGCTATGGCTACACCTTC.

The chain has TRBV11-2 and TRBJ2-5, with D perhaps TRBD2 (5 bases). Between the trimmed V and J ends, which lost 1 base and 1 base, there was a span of 13 bases. Germline V gives CDR1 SGHAT, CDR2 FQNNGV. The CDR3 has 16 amino acids. The CDR3 is CASSLGETRFQETQYF. For the CDR3, the DNA is TGTGCCAGCAGCTTAGGGGAGACACGATTCCAAGAGACCCAGTACTTC.